The T cell receptor (beta chain) described here comes from a study of cytomegalovirus exposure and HLA in healthy donors (TCRdb year 2017). General notes on the study: In an earlier analysis of under 600 of the donors, about 270 Gb of sequence data and 100 million or so unique TCR beta sequences from roughly 180 million T cells were reported. Roughly 310 gigabases of sequencing data and 70 million to 100 million unique TCR sequences were included in an early release covering roughly 600 HLA-typed donors. The genetic ancestry cluster associated with self-reported Caucasian donors included 81% of the 350 to 500 genotyped donors. The study aimed to test whether signatures of past pathogen exposure could be identified by cataloging public T cell receptors. The study profiled the T cell repertoires of around 700 subjects by immunosequencing and related them to cytomegalovirus serostatus. A separate validation cohort of approximately 120 different subjects was used in addition to the 666-subject first cohort. To predict cytomegalovirus infection status, the study brought together high-throughput TCR immunosequencing, statistical association of individual TCRs with disease status, and machine learning. To study patterns of TCR occurrence, a later analysis re-analyzed previously published TCR beta repertoires from around 670 donors and added high-resolution HLA genotyping. In the later analysis, no new phenotypic data were used to find candidate immune exposures; instead, reliance was placed on TCR beta sequences and their occurrence across donors. In an earlier analysis of several hundred of the donors, high-throughput TCR beta sequencing was used to judge whether each TCR beta V gene segment behaved as functional or pseudogenic. Donor age, sex, ethnicity and CMV serostatus were compiled alongside the repertoire data. Genome-wide SNP genotypes for about 65% of the 666 donors were used in a later genetic analysis, which treated that subset as a discovery cohort. Every discovery cohort repertoire had been produced on one sequencing platform. HLA typing included class I and class II loci at four-digit resolution. Typing coverage varied by locus: roughly 620-630 donors for A, B, C, DRB1 and DQB1; approximately 520 for DQA1; approximately 610 for DPA1; about 450 for DPB1. Roughly 5 DR-DQ haplotypes were handled as single units for association and clustering because linkage in the cohort was strong. Among a few hundred genotyped donors of the cohort, an average of approximately 250,000 unique TCR beta nucleotide sequences were sequenced per donor, approximately 20% of them non-productive.

The CDR3 measures 13 amino acids from cysteine to phenylalanine. The kept DNA is CDR3 alone, 39 bases in frame from the first base. Trimming costs V 5 bases and J 7 bases, and their ends lie 15 bases apart. CDR1 and CDR2 are drawn from the germline V gene: MDHEN, SYDVKM. In total, approximately 700 healthy bone marrow donors made up the cohort. At the time of sampling, every cohort member was nominally healthy, though immune exposures that went unrecorded were likely present. The donor tested CMV seronegative, placing the donor among the 352 seronegative members of the cohort. A peripheral blood sample was collected from each donor, and TCR beta sequencing was performed on peripheral blood mononuclear cells. Genomic DNA was extracted from the blood cell samples with the Qiagen DNeasy Blood Extraction Kit. The library was built by means of the immunoSEQ multiplex PCR assay. For the multiplex PCR, a mixture combining 60 forward primers for TCR Vbeta segments and 13 reverse primers for TCR Jbeta segments was used. A multiplex PCR assay on genomic DNA amplified the CDR3 region of rearranged TCR beta genes. On the Illumina HiSeq System, the amplified TCR beta libraries were sequenced as 87-base-pair reads. The original pipeline was this. Across the roughly 600 repertoires, a later analysis counted 80 million or so unique TCR beta chains, around 11 million of which were shared by at least two donors. Raw reads were error-corrected and collapsed into unique sequences with a nearest-neighbor algorithm that merged closely related sequences to remove PCR and sequencing errors. CDR3 sequences were aligned to IMGT reference sequences to assign V, D and J gene segments. For a sequence to be retained, a match of at least six nucleotides to both a V gene segment and a J gene segment was required. Rearrangements were called productive when the CDR3 lacked stop codons and stayed in frame with V and J; all others were non-productive. CDR3 was defined by IMGT convention, running from the second conserved V-encoded cysteine to the conserved J-encoded phenylalanine. The earlier analysis of 587 of the donors excluded sequences that lacked an unambiguous match to a single V gene segment. An earlier analysis of several hundred of the donors called V segments functional above 56.7% productive rearrangements and segregating when the between-donor standard deviation exceeded 5%. A statistical classification framework was built for diagnosing cytomegalovirus status from the catalog of TCR beta chain sequences. In a later analysis, V and J genes were assigned by comparing TCR nucleotide sequences against IMGT/GENE-DB human TR gene sequences. The TCRdist pipeline was used in a later analysis to assign CDR3 sequences and most-parsimonious VDJ recombination scenarios. A later analysis defined each TCR beta chain by its CDR3 amino acid sequence plus V-gene family, and excluded reads lacking a unique V-gene family. A later analysis removed 550 to 700 highly shared, low-generation-probability nucleotide sequences to deal with suspected cross-contamination and a sequencing artifact. In a later analysis, a clonal expansion index was calculated for each public chain from normalized within-repertoire ranks of inferred template counts. A later analysis computed generation probabilities with a VDJ recombination model fitted to out-of-frame rearrangements, and checked the results against IGoR. In a later analysis, hypergeometric tests were used to score TCR-TCR, TCR-HLA and TCR-CMV co-occurrence, with a repertoire-size bias correction applied to TCR pairs. In a later analysis, false discovery rates were estimated by permuting HLA or CMV assignments 20 times. In a later analysis, co-occurring TCRs were grouped using DBSCAN, and TCRdist sequence similarity was added for clustering within HLA-allele-positive subsets. Repertoires with fewer than 30,000 or more than 120,000 public chains were left out of co-occurrence clustering, as were about five repertoires with anomalous nucleotide sharing. TCRdb re-hosts the immuneACCESS table, in-frame sequences only. Its copies lack some clones; in the studies checked, an unresolved V gene accounts for under half of them, and the cause for the rest is not known. V and J calls and clone size are those listed in that table; D and trimming were worked out from the DNA. For this sample the table gives roughly 120,000 clones, of which 80% were detected only once. 3% to 3.5% of the sample comes from the top ten.

This clone was seen only once. Its specific antigen is unknown. Per-base qualities were not stored, and no clone one base away is much larger. Findings and caveats that apply to the study as a whole: A few of the identified cytomegalovirus-associated TCR beta chains were confirmed in vitro to be specific for cytomegalovirus antigens. While some public TCRs were present in many individuals, most TCR sequences turned up only very rarely across donors. According to a later analysis, most CMV-associated TCR beta chains appeared to be HLA-restricted, and the HLA associations seemed to be driven largely by CMV exposure. The study listed 150 to 200 TCR beta chains as associated with cytomegalovirus. At a false discovery rate of 0.05, a later analysis linked some 17,000 TCR beta sequences to specific HLA alleles. In a later analysis, several top co-occurrence clusters were reported to appear linked to parvovirus B19, influenza, CMV and Epstein-Barr virus. Broadly in line with IMGT annotations, most TCR beta V segments showed up in productive rearrangements about 87% or about 30% of the time in an earlier analysis of under 700 of the donors. According to a later genetic analysis, donors in an Asian-associated ancestry cluster had fewer N-insertions in productive TCRs than the roughly 660-donor mean. The only immune exposure information available for the cohort was CMV serostatus. Because the 87-base-pair reads could not distinguish some IMGT-functional V segments, including TRBV6-2 and TRBV6-3, those segments were excluded. When HLA alleles, especially DR and DQ, strongly co-occurred, TCR associations were difficult to assign to individual alleles. An association between a missense DCLRE1C variant and V-gene and J-gene trimming of TCR beta chains was found in a later genetic analysis and replicated in an independent cohort. In this cohort, only TCR beta chains were sequenced, and detectable features were limited by the absence of alpha or paired-chain data. A cluster of highly shared sequence variants was judged likely to represent a technical artifact of the sequencing pipeline. Because HLA typing was unavailable for some donors at each locus, only the typed subset was used in association tests. Because counts were too low, approximately 18 rarely observed V segments, including chromosome 9 orphons, were excluded from the earlier analysis of about 500 of the donors. Cytomegalovirus status was reported to be diagnosed by the classifier with high specificity and sensitivity in both the original and validation cohorts. Linkage disequilibrium might explain the correlated functional status among segregating V segments, but an unknown experimental factor could not be excluded. A later analysis found that HLA-associated TCR beta chains were more clonally expanded and had lower generation probabilities than equally common non-associated chains. According to a later analysis, TCR association rates differed among HLA loci, with DRB1 alleles showing the most associated TCRs and HLA-C alleles showing the fewest. A further reported finding was that TCR beta sequences accurately predicted the HLA-A and HLA-B alleles for most subjects in the first cohort. It was suggested by the authors that the approach could potentially be generalized to other disease states and immunological phenotypes. Roughly uniform sequencing depth across donors was assumed in presence/absence analyses, although this assumption may not hold.

The material sequenced was PBMCs. The TCR was taken from a male donor in good health and CMV-seronegative. Recombination joined TRBV28 with TRBJ2-7; TRBD1 is perhaps the D gene, given 6 matching bases. The CDR3: CASSPHGGEEQYF. The DNA is as follows: TGTGCCAGCAGTCCCCATGGGGGCGAAGAGCAGTACTTC.